Below are 21 T cell receptor beta chains sequenced from a single sample in a study of shared clonotypes between healthy human individuals. This table comes from immunoSEQ multiplex PCR, and its TCRdb copy is limited to in-frame clones, with some not included. The table includes about 690,000 clones, less than 95% detected once. The sample consisted of memory CD8+ T cells from PBMCs. The subset was: CD45RO+ cells pooled with CCR7-negative TemRA cells. The source is a man younger than 35 in good health. Some clones in this sample may be carry-over from other donors' samples.

In its sample, this clone was seen a few times. The chain uses TRBV19 and TRBJ1-1; no clear D gene. Germline-derived CDR1 and CDR2 are LNHDA and SQIVND (reference sequence). V was clipped by 1 base and J by 0 bases, with 6 bases between them. The CDR3 is 14 amino acids. The CDR3 sequence is CASSIAGMNTEAFF. The CDR3 nucleotides are TGTGCCAGTAGTATAGCTGGGATGAACACTGAAGCTTTCTTT.

The V and J genes are TRBV6-5 and TRBJ2-1, with unresolved D. CDR1 and CDR2 (germline): MNHEY, SVGAGI. V gave up 6 bases and J gave up 3 bases, with 15 bases separating them. The CDR3 has 15 amino acids. CDR3: CASRSDTHNYNEQFF. CDR3 DNA sequence: TGTGCCAGCAGAAGCGACACCCATAACTACAATGAGCAGTTCTTC.

As to this clone: The sample holds other DNA sequences that translate to the same CDR3. The rearrangement uses TRBV27 and TRBJ2-7, with D maybe TRBD1 (6 bases). Trimming took 2 bases from V and 3 from J, leaving 11 bases between them. Germline V gives CDR1 MNHEY, CDR2 SMNVEV (reference sequence). The CDR3 loop spans 14 amino acids. The CDR3 region has the DNA TGTGCCAGCAGTTTAAGAGGGACACACTACGAGCAGTACTTC. The encoded protein is CASSLRGTHYEQYF.

The chain uses TRBV7-2 and TRBJ2-2; D ambiguous. The CDR3 runs 17 residues. Deletions cut 1 base from V and 0 bases from J, with 12 bases between. Germline V gene sequence: CDR1 SGHTA, CDR2 FQGNSA. Here the CDR3 reads CASSLVGPGPNTGELFF. The CDR3 DNA follows: TGTGCCAGCAGCTTAGTTGGGCCAGGACCGAACACCGGGGAGCTGTTTTTT. The full variable domain, in which reference TRBV7-2 and TRBJ2-2 provide the parts outside the CDR3, is GAGVSQSPSNKVTEKGKDVELRCDPISGHTALYWYRQSLGQGLEFLIYFQGNSAPDKSGLPSDRFSAERTGGSVSTLTIQRTQQEDSAVYLCASSLVGPGPNTGELFFGEGSRLTVL.

The genes are TRBV6-5 and TRBJ2-7, with D possibly being TRBD1 (5 bases). Germline V gives CDR1 MNHEY, CDR2 SVGAGI. This CDR3 contains 16 residues. Deletions cut 0 bases from V and 1 base from J, with 13 bases between. CDR3 coding DNA: TGTGCCAGCAGTTACTCGGTGGGGCAGGAATCCTACGAGCAGTACTTC. It encodes CASSYSVGQESYEQYF.

The chain joins TRBV2 to TRBJ2-7; TRBD2 aligns across 12 bases. Trimming took 3 bases from V and 2 from J; bases not matched to a gene: 8. CDR3 length equals 17 residues. The germline V gene encodes CDR1 SNHLY and CDR2 FYNNEI. The CDR3 spells CASSDPASGRAAYEQYF. CDR3 bases: TGTGCCAGCAGTGATCCCGCTAGCGGGAGGGCCGCCTACGAGCAGTACTTC.

This sequence joins TRBV14 and TRBJ1-2; D is undetermined. Trimming removed 3 bases at V and 3 bases at J, with 8 bases between. The CDR3 runs 13 residues. Germline V gene lookup returns CDR1 SGHDN and CDR2 FVKESK. The CDR3 region has the DNA TGTGCCAGCAGCCAGGAAGGGTACTATGGCTACACCTTC. Translating gives CASSQEGYYGYTF.

The genes are TRBV9 and TRBJ1-1; D is undetermined. This CDR3 comprises 13 residues. Germline CDR1 SGDLS, CDR2 YYNGEE. The germline V and J ends were trimmed by 0 bases and 4 bases, with 7 bases remaining between them. DNA for the CDR3: TGTGCCAGCAGCGTAGGGCAGTCCACTGAAGCTTTCTTT. This codes for CASSVGQSTEAFF.

This chain joins TRBV2 and TRBJ1-2; 8 bases align to TRBD1. V lost 4 bases to trimming and J lost 2 bases; unmatched junction nucleotides: 6. This CDR3 is built from 15 residues. Germline V CDR1 and CDR2: SNHLY, FYNNEI. CDR3 nucleotide sequence: TGTGCCAGCAGTGGTTGGACAGGGTTGAACTATGGCTACACCTTC. Its translation is CASSGWTGLNYGYTF.

J is TRBJ2-1 and V is TRBV11-2, with D maybe TRBD1 (5 bases). The V and J ends lost 5 bases and 7 bases respectively, with 9 bases between them. This CDR3 is built from 12 residues. CDR1 and CDR2 (germline): SGHAT, FQNNGV. In nucleotides, the CDR3 is TGTGCCAGCAGCGAAGGACAAAATGAGCAGTTCTTC. Encoded protein: CASSEGQNEQFF.

V and J are TRBV27 and TRBJ2-7; weak D call: TRBD2 (8 bases). Germline CDR1 reads MNHEY; CDR2 reads SMNVEV (reference sequence). The CDR3 contains 15 residues. With 4 bases removed from V and 6 bases from J, the gap between germline ends came to 19 bases. The CDR3 coding sequence is TGTGCCAGCAGTTCAGGGGGACTAGTGGGGTTCGAGCAGTACTTC. Encoded protein: CASSSGGLVGFEQYF.

This chain connects TRBV7-9 to TRBJ2-7; maybe TRBD1 (7 bases). This CDR3 comprises 15 residues. Germline values: CDR1 SEHNR, CDR2 FQNEAQ (reference sequence). Trimming shortened V by 0 bases and J by 6 bases, and 15 bases separated the two germline ends. The CDR3 loop is CASSLAEGARGEQYF. CDR3 DNA sequence: TGTGCCAGCAGCTTAGCGGAGGGGGCGCGAGGCGAGCAGTACTTC.

This clone was observed a single time. This chain uses TRBV6-5 with TRBJ2-5; 8 positions match TRBD2. The J call may be mistaken, given a closer DNA end match to TRBJ2-7. CDR1 and CDR2 from the germline V gene are MNHEY and SVGAGI. The CDR3 length is 14 residues. CDR3 sequence reads: CASRLSGTTYEQYF. Here the CDR3 DNA reads TGTGCCAGCAGACTTAGCGGGACAACCTACGAGCAGTACTTC.

The rearrangement uses TRBV7-9 and TRBJ2-2, with 12 positions matching TRBD2. This CDR3 has 17 amino acids. With V trimmed by 1 base and J by 4 bases, 4 bases remained unmatched. Looked up from germline, CDR1 is SEHNR and CDR2 is FQNEAQ (reference sequence). The CDR3 bases are TGTGCCAGCAGCTTAGACGGACTAGCGGGGCGCACCGGGGAGCTGTTTTTT. Amino acids: CASSLDGLAGRTGELFF.

The chain joins TRBV7-8 to TRBJ2-7; 7 bases agree with TRBD1. V was clipped by 1 base and J by 6 bases; unmatched bases: 6. Germline lookup yields CDR1 SGHVS and CDR2 FQNEAQ. The CDR3 extends over 14 amino acids. The CDR3 region is CASSLVPTGAEQYF. The CDR3 DNA follows: TGTGCCAGCAGCTTAGTGCCTACAGGGGCCGAGCAGTACTTC.

This clone was seen only once. The chain carries TRBV10-3 and TRBJ2-1; 11 bases agree with TRBD2. The ends lost 5 bases at V and 4 bases at J; junction bases unmatched: 13. CDR1 is ENHRY, CDR2 SYGVKD, per germline. CDR3 length equals 18 residues. DNA of the CDR3: TGTGCCATCAGTCCACCTAAAGGGACTAGCGGCTCTTACAATGAGCAGTTCTTC. This sequence encodes CAISPPKGTSGSYNEQFF.

The CDR3 nucleotides read TGCGCCAGCAGCCTCCTTATGGGCCCTCTTCAGCCCCAGCATTTT. The encoded protein is CASSLLMGPLQPQHF. This rearrangement joins TRBV4-1 to TRBJ1-5; D is unresolved. Trimming removed 4 bases at V and 6 bases at J, with 16 bases between. The CDR3 runs to 15 residues. Germline assignment: CDR1 MGHRA and CDR2 YSYEKL.

This chain uses TRBV13 with TRBJ2-3; the D gene is possibly TRBD2 (5 bases). V lost 3 bases and J lost 0, with 10 bases in between. This CDR3 region has 15 residues. Germline CDR1 PRHDT, CDR2 FYEKMQ (reference sequence). The CDR3: CASSFPSTSTDTQYF. DNA of the CDR3: TGTGCCAGCAGCTTCCCTAGCACAAGCACAGATACGCAGTATTTT.

The rearrangement joins TRBV15 to TRBJ2-7; D remains unclear. Per germline, CDR1 LNHNV and CDR2 YYDKDF (reference sequence). The CDR3 is 15 residues long. V lost 4 bases and J lost 5, with 18 bases in between. CDR3 coding DNA: TGTGCCACCAGCACCTCTTCCCTACCCGAGGACGAGCAGTACTTC. Translation gives CATSTSSLPEDEQYF.

The genes are TRBV7-9 and TRBJ2-1; TRBD1 is a possible D gene (6 bases). Germline V gene sequence: CDR1 SEHNR, CDR2 FQNEAQ (reference sequence). Between the trimmed V and J ends, which lost 1 base and 9 bases, there was a span of 16 bases. There are 15 residues in the CDR3. This CDR3 is CASSLVRGLRSEQFF. The CDR3, as DNA: TGTGCCAGCAGCTTAGTCAGGGGATTACGGAGTGAGCAGTTCTTC.

J is TRBJ1-2 and V is TRBV15; D not certain. V was cut by 3 bases and J by 8 bases, with 19 bases left in between. The germline gives CDR1 LNHNV, CDR2 YYDKDF (reference sequence). The length of the CDR3 is 15 residues. CDR3 nucleotides: TGTGCCACCAGCAGTCTACTCGGGCCAGAGGGAGGCTACACCTTC. Its translation: CATSSLLGPEGGYTF.